These T cell receptor beta chains were read from a single sample in a study of technical replicates of blood from a few donors. The assay was immunoSEQ multiplex PCR, and TCRdb's table has in-frame clones only and misses some. The data contain more than 70,000 clones, about 97% of them singletons. Source material: T cells isolated from PBMCs. The receptors derive from a human donor in good health. CDR3s include the opening cysteine and the closing phenylalanine or tryptophan. The order of the fields is D gene, V gene, clone size, J gene, CDR3 DNA, CDR3 protein. The D gene is left open where the match is weak. Clone size is shown for a subset of rows, as once, few, many or a class of expanded clone.

d_call: TRBD1; v_call: TRBV5-5; clone_size: once; j_call: TRBJ1-6; cdr3_nt: TGTGCCAGCAGCGTTCACACAGGGGGTGTTTCACCCCTCCACTTT; cdr3_aa: CASSVHTGGVSPLHF
d_call: -; v_call: TRBV19; clone_size: -; j_call: TRBJ2-7; cdr3_nt: TGTGCCAGTAGTGGAGGACCGAGCGCGCCCTACGAGCAGTACTTC; cdr3_aa: CASSGGPSAPYEQYF
d_call: -; v_call: TRBV11-2; clone_size: -; j_call: TRBJ1-2; cdr3_nt: TGTGCCAGCAGCTTAGACAGGAACTATGGCTACACCTTC; cdr3_aa: CASSLDRNYGYTF
d_call: -; v_call: TRBV5-4; clone_size: -; j_call: TRBJ2-3; cdr3_nt: TGTGCCAGCAGCGATCGACAGGAGGCTTGGGCGCAGTATTTT; cdr3_aa: CASSDRQEAWAQYF
d_call: -; v_call: TRBV7-8; clone_size: -; j_call: TRBJ1-5; cdr3_nt: TGTGCCAGCAGCTCCGGGGAATATAGCAATCAGCCCCAGCATTTT; cdr3_aa: CASSSGEYSNQPQHF
d_call: -; v_call: TRBV7-9; clone_size: once; j_call: TRBJ1-5; cdr3_nt: TGTGCCAGCAGCGATTCCAAGGTCGGGGGGCGAGGGCCCCAGCATTTT; cdr3_aa: CASSDSKVGGRGPQHF
d_call: -; v_call: TRBV6-6; clone_size: -; j_call: TRBJ2-2; cdr3_nt: TGTGCCAGCTCCCGCTCGGTCGGGGAGCTGTTTTTT; cdr3_aa: CASSRSVGELFF
d_call: -; v_call: TRBV28; clone_size: -; j_call: TRBJ1-5; cdr3_nt: TGTGCCAGCACATGGGGACTCCTCCGGGATGGTAGTCAGCCCCAGCATTTT; cdr3_aa: CASTWGLLRDGSQPQHF
d_call: TRBD2; v_call: TRBV2; clone_size: -; j_call: TRBJ2-7; cdr3_nt: TGTGCCAGCGTCGGGGGGGGCTTCTACGAGCAGTACTTC; cdr3_aa: CASVGGGFYEQYF
d_call: TRBD2; v_call: TRBV27; clone_size: -; j_call: TRBJ2-5; cdr3_nt: TGTGCCAGCAGTCTAGGACTAGCGGGAGTAGAGACCCAGTACTTC; cdr3_aa: CASSLGLAGVETQYF
d_call: TRBD1; v_call: TRBV16; clone_size: -; j_call: TRBJ2-1; cdr3_nt: TGTGCCAGCAGCCAATCTTATTCTTTAGGCGGGACAGGGGTTTGTCCGTTCTTC; cdr3_aa: CASSQSYSLGGTGVCPFF
d_call: -; v_call: TRBV28; clone_size: -; j_call: TRBJ2-5; cdr3_nt: TGTGCCAGCAGTTCCCCCCAGGGGTCGGTGACCCAGTACTTC; cdr3_aa: CASSSPQGSVTQYF
d_call: TRBD1; v_call: TRBV7-9; clone_size: -; j_call: TRBJ2-5; cdr3_nt: TGTGCCAGCAGCGCCCCCCCGGGACAGAGGCGGGAGACCCAGTACTTC; cdr3_aa: CASSAPPGQRRETQYF
d_call: TRBD2; v_call: TRBV5-4; clone_size: -; j_call: TRBJ2-3; cdr3_nt: TGTGCCACCTCACCAGCGGGAGGTCCTAGCACAGATACGCAGTATTTT; cdr3_aa: CATSPAGGPSTDTQYF
d_call: -; v_call: TRBV11-3; clone_size: -; j_call: TRBJ1-1; cdr3_nt: TGTGCCAGCAGGGCAGCAGGGTACACTGAAGCTTTCTTT; cdr3_aa: CASRAAGYTEAFF
d_call: -; v_call: TRBV5-4; clone_size: -; j_call: TRBJ1-1; cdr3_nt: TGTGCCAGCAGCTTGGGCACGTACATGAACACTGAAGCTTTCTTT; cdr3_aa: CASSLGTYMNTEAFF
d_call: -; v_call: TRBV4-1; clone_size: -; j_call: TRBJ1-5; cdr3_nt: TGCGCCAGCAGCCAATACGGGGGACGAGATCAGCCCCAGCATTTT; cdr3_aa: CASSQYGGRDQPQHF
d_call: TRBD1; v_call: TRBV5-4; clone_size: -; j_call: TRBJ2-7; cdr3_nt: TGTGCCAGCAGCTTGACAGGGGTGGACTCCGAGCAGTACTTC; cdr3_aa: CASSLTGVDSEQYF
d_call: TRBD2; v_call: TRBV11-1; clone_size: -; j_call: TRBJ2-1; cdr3_nt: TGTGCCAGCAGCTTAGCGCCAAAGCGGGGGGGCCGCGAGCAGTTCTTC; cdr3_aa: CASSLAPKRGGREQFF
d_call: TRBD2; v_call: TRBV14; clone_size: -; j_call: TRBJ2-5; cdr3_nt: TGTGCCAGCAGCCAAGGGGCGCGGGGGGGCCAGGTGTCGGAGACCCAGTACTTC; cdr3_aa: CASSQGARGGQVSETQYF
d_call: TRBD2; v_call: TRBV28; clone_size: -; j_call: TRBJ2-3; cdr3_nt: TGTGCCAGTACTATGGGAGGGAGTGGGGATACGCAGTATTTT; cdr3_aa: CASTMGGSGDTQYF
d_call: -; v_call: TRBV5-4; clone_size: -; j_call: TRBJ2-5; cdr3_nt: TGTGCCAGCAGCTTGGCTCCCCCAGGAACGTACCAAGAGACCCAGTACTTC; cdr3_aa: CASSLAPPGTYQETQYF